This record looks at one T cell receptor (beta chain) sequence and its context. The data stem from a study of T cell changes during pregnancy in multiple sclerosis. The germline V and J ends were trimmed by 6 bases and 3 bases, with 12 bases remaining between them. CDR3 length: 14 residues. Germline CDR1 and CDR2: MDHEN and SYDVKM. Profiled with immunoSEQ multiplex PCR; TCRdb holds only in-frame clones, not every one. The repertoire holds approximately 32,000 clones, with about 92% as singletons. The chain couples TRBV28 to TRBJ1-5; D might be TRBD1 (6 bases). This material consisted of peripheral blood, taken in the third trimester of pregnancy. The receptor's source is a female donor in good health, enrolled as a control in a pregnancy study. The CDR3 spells CASSHREINQPQHF. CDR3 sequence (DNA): TGTGCCAGCAGCCACAGGGAAATCAATCAGCCCCAGCATTTT.